This record concerns one T cell receptor beta chain sequence. Repertoires were generated with immunoSEQ multiplex PCR, while TCRdb's copy carries only in-frame clones and drops some. The table includes under 200,000 clones, more than 70% detected once. Trimming pared 4 bases from V and 4 bases from J, leaving 14 bases between. The CDR3 is 15 residues long. The germline CDR1 and CDR2 sequences are MNHNY and SVGAGI (reference sequence). This sample was taken from a study of T cell responses to AZD1222 COVID-19 vaccine. This receptor was taken from an adult in good health. The sample here was peripheral blood, taken on day 0 of AZD1222 vaccination. The chain carries TRBV6-6 and TRBJ1-3; D is perhaps TRBD1 (6 bases). CDR3 nucleotides: TGTGCCAGCAGTTTCGGACCGGGACAAGGAAACACCATATATTTT. It yields the protein CASSFGPGQGNTIYF.